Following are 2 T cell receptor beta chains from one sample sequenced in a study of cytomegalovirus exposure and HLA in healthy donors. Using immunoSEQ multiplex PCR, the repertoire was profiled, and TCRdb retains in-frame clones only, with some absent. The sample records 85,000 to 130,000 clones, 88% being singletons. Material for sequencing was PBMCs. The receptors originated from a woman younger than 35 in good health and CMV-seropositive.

The CDR3 loop is CASSPPGLQNTEAFF. CDR3 DNA sequence: TGTGCCAGCTCACCACCGGGACTACAGAACACTGAAGCTTTCTTT. The rearrangement joins TRBV18 to TRBJ1-1; D is possibly TRBD1 (5 bases). Between the trimmed V and J ends, which lost 0 bases and 1 base, there was a span of 9 bases. Germline V gene data show CDR1 as KGHSH and CDR2 as LQKENI. The CDR3 length is 15 residues.

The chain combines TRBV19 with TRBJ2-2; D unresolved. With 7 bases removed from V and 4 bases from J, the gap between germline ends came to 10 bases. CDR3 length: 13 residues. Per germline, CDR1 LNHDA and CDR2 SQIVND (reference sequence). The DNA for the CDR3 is TGTGCCAGTATATCCAGGTTCACCGGGGAGCTGTTTTTT. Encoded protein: CASISRFTGELFF. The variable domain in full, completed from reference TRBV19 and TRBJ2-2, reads DGGITQSPKYLFRKEGQNVTLSCEQNLNHDAMYWYRQDPGQGLRLIYYSQIVNDFQKGDIAEGYSVSREKKESFPLTVTSAQKNPTAFYLCASISRFTGELFFGEGSRLTVL.